This T cell receptor beta chain was sequenced for a study of OX40 agonist ivuxolimab in advanced cancers. On the study more broadly: Each patient was given ivuxolimab into a vein every 2 weeks, at 0.01 to 10 mg/kg. Of mixed ages from about 23 to 79 and averaging approximately 60 years, the group was around 78% male. One patient with hepatocellular carcinoma and two with cutaneous melanoma, three in all, had partial responses.

General study points: Patients with a partial response at 0.1-3.0 mg/kg had among the lowest clonal expansion.

This clone was counted once. Its antigen is as yet unknown. V lost 1 base and J lost 9, with 19 bases in between. The CDR3 sequence is 16 residues long. CDR1 is MDHEN, CDR2 SYDVKM, per germline. Repertoires were generated with immunoSEQ multiplex PCR, while TCRdb's copy carries only in-frame clones and drops some. The sample carries about 50,000 clones, roughly three quarters recorded once. This chain uses TRBV28 with TRBJ1-5; no reliable D call. Sequences were derived from CD4+ or CD8+ T cells sorted from blood, sampled in a trial of the OX40 agonist ivuxolimab. The receptor was isolated from an adult with an advanced solid tumor such as melanoma, head and neck, liver or kidney cancer. Here the CDR3 DNA reads TGTGCCAGCAGTTTATACTCGGTTGCAGTAAGTGGGCCCCAGCATTTT. It is translated as CASSLYSVAVSGPQHF. The variable domain in full, completed from reference TRBV28 and TRBJ1-5, reads DVKVTQSSRYLVKRTGEKVFLECVQDMDHENMFWYRQDPGLGLRLIYFSYDVKMKEKGDIPEGYSVSREKKERFSLILESASTNQTSMYLCASSLYSVAVSGPQHFGDGTRLSIL.